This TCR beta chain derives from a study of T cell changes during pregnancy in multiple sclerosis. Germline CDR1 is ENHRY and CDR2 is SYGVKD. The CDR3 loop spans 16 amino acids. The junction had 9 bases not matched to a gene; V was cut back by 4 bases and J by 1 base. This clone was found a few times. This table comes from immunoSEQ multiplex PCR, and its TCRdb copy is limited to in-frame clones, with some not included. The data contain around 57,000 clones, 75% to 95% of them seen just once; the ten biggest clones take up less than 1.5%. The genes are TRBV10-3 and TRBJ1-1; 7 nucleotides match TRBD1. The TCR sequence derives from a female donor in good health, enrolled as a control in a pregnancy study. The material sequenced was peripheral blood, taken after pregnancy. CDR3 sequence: CAISGADRTWNTEAFF. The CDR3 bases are TGTGCCATCAGTGGGGCGGACAGGACCTGGAACACTGAAGCTTTCTTT.